Each of the 8 T cell receptor beta chains below was sequenced from the same sample in a study of shared clonotypes between healthy human individuals. Assay used: immunoSEQ multiplex PCR; TCRdb lists only in-frame clones, some missing. The sample records roughly 2.5 million clones, 85% to 95% being singletons. What was sequenced was naive CD4+ T cells sorted from blood. Described subset: CD45RA+ positively selected. All receptors derive from a man younger than 35 in good health.

This CDR3 is CASSLVEVGTGELFF. The CDR3 DNA sequence: TGTGCCAGCAGCTTAGTGGAAGTGGGAACGGGGGAGCTGTTTTTT. The rearrangement links TRBV7-9 to TRBJ2-2; D unclear. The CDR3 is made up of 15 amino acids. V was shortened by 1 base and J by 8 bases, with 14 bases between the two germline ends. Per germline, CDR1 SEHNR and CDR2 FQNEAQ (reference sequence).

J is TRBJ2-5 and V is TRBV6-1; unclear D gene. This CDR3 is 15 amino acids long. Trimming removed 8 bases from V and 2 bases from J, with 18 bases in between. The germline V gene encodes CDR1 MNHNS and CDR2 SASEGT. The CDR3 loop reads CASGWISLLQETQYF. The CDR3 DNA follows: TGTGCCAGCGGGTGGATCTCCCTTTTACAAGAGACCCAGTACTTC.

The chain has TRBV5-1 and TRBJ1-1, with D unresolved. The V gene lost 2 bases and the J gene lost 1 base, with 6 bases spanning the gap. This CDR3 has 13 amino acids. CDR1 and CDR2 (germline): SGHRS, YFSETQ. In nucleotides, the CDR3 is TGCGCCAGCAGCTTTCTAGAGAACACTGAAGCTTTCTTT. Residues: CASSFLENTEAFF. The whole variable domain, remainder taken from reference TRBV5-1 and TRBJ1-1, is KAGVTQTPRYLIKTRGQQVTLSCSPISGHRSVSWYQQTPGQGLQFLFEYFSETQRNKGNFPGRFSGRQFSNSRSEMNVSTLELGDSALYLCASSFLENTEAFFGQGTRLTVV.

V is TRBV25-1 and J is TRBJ2-5, with 8 bases that match TRBD1. There are 13 residues in the CDR3. Losses at the gene ends were 8 bases for V and 6 bases for J; bases not matched to a gene: 8. Germline V gene data show CDR1 as MGHDK and CDR2 as SYGVNS. The CDR3 coding sequence is TGTGCCAGCTCCGCAGGGGGCGGTCAGACCCAGTACTTC. It yields the protein CASSAGGGQTQYF.

The CDR3 coding sequence is TGTGCCTGGAACCCGGGACAGGGGTACGGCTACACCTTC. Translated: CAWNPGQGYGYTF. This sequence joins TRBV30 and TRBJ1-2, with 10 bases lining up with TRBD1. With 4 bases clipped from V and 8 bases from J, the junction kept 7 bases outside the gene matches. Germline CDR1 and CDR2: GTSNPN and SVGIG (reference sequence). The CDR3 extends over 13 amino acids.

The chain is built from TRBV2 and TRBJ2-5; 11 bases line up with TRBD2. Germline CDR1 reads SNHLY; CDR2 reads FYNNEI. With V trimmed by 6 bases and J by 0 bases, 15 bases remained unmatched. The CDR3 is 19 amino acids. CDR3 sequence (DNA): TGTGCCAGCAGAACCGGACTAGCGGGTTGGGGCGACCACCAAGAGACCCAGTACTTC. This codes for CASRTGLAGWGDHQETQYF.

The chain has TRBV2 and TRBJ2-5, with 9 bases fitting TRBD1. The germline V gene has CDR1 SNHLY and CDR2 FYNNEI. The CDR3 is made up of 17 amino acids. The junction had 12 bases not matched to a gene; V was cut back by 4 bases and J by 3 bases. The CDR3 bases are TGTGCCAGCAGTGTGCGTCGGGGACAGGGTAATAAAGAGACCCAGTACTTC. Protein sequence: CASSVRRGQGNKETQYF.

In this sample, this clone turned up once. The chain joins TRBV5-4 to TRBJ2-2; a possible D gene is TRBD1 (5 bases). CDR1 and CDR2 (germline): SGHNT, YYREEE (reference sequence). This CDR3 has 16 amino acids. V gave up 2 bases and J gave up 0 bases, with 11 bases separating them. CDR3 sequence: CASSFYAGTNTGELFF. DNA of the CDR3: TGTGCCAGCAGCTTTTACGCAGGGACGAACACCGGGGAGCTGTTTTTT.